Reported below is one T cell receptor beta chain. The V end lost 3 bases, the J end lost 5 bases, and 10 bases lay between the germline ends. CDR1 and CDR2 (germline): GTSNPN, SVGIG (reference sequence). The CDR3 covers 13 residues. Original processing methods: Estimated nucleated cell counts came from reference gene primer amplification. Clones were read by immunoSEQ multiplex PCR, and TCRdb kept only the in-frame ones, dropping some. V and J calls and clone size are copied from that table; D and trimming were computed from the DNA. The table shows about 120,000 clones, with 80% to 90% occurring only once. These data originate in a study of blood T cell repertoires in COVID-19. As for the study in general: Some COVID-19 samples were acute and others convalescent; all came from the United States, Italy and Spain. In each case, the material was cDNA or gDNA derived from T cells, B-cell-depleted T cells, or PBMCs.

The sequenced sample consisted of peripheral blood. The chain carries TRBV30 and TRBJ1-4; a possible D gene is TRBD1 (6 bases). The receptor comes from a man aged 65 to 79 who had recovered from COVID-19. CDR3 protein: CAWSGQLNEKLFF. The CDR3 DNA reads as TGTGCCTGGAGCGGACAGTTAAATGAAAAACTGTTTTTT.